These 17 T cell receptor beta chains were all obtained from the same sample, sequenced in a study of blood T cells in healthy people across ages. Primed by a sample-barcoded 5' primer and a J-beta primer mix, a second PCR proceeded for about 7 to 11 cycles. TCRdb redid the calling of the 5' RACE reads with MiXCR, one entry per CDR3 protein. The data show roughly 1.6 million distinct CDR3 sequences, about 32% seen once. The sequenced sample was blood. Receptors were obtained from a woman aged 30 to 39 in good health.

The chain combines TRBV11-2 with TRBJ2-4; TRBD1 aligns across 9 bases. This CDR3 has 15 amino acids. The V gene end was trimmed by 4 bases and the J gene end by 5 bases; junction bases not matched to a gene: 6. Germline loops: CDR1 SGHAT, CDR2 FQNNGV. The CDR3 DNA reads TGTGCCAGCAGCTCGATACAGGGGGCACAAAACATTCAGTACTTC. This translates into CASSSIQGAQNIQYF.

The V gene is TRBV5-1, the J gene TRBJ2-5, with 9 positions matching TRBD2. The V segment lost 0 bases and the J segment 3 bases; nucleotides outside the gene matches: 3. The CDR3 totals 15 residues. Germline CDR1 and CDR2: SGHRS and YFSETQ. CDR3 nucleotides: TGCGCCAGCAGCTTGGGACTAGCGGTCGAAGAGACCCAGTACTTC. This translates into CASSLGLAVEETQYF.

In its sample, this clonotype was seen many times. The rearrangement joins TRBV28 to TRBJ2-7, with D maybe TRBD2 (5 bases). Trimming cost V 7 bases and J 9 bases, with 22 bases left between them. This CDR3 is 14 amino acids long. The germline V gene has CDR1 MDHEN and CDR2 SYDVKM. CDR3 DNA: TGTGCCAGCACGCCGACGGGGAGAGGCGGCGGGCAGTACTTC. This gives the protein CASTPTGRGGGQYF.

This clonotype was observed at least ten times. The gene calls are TRBV4-1 and TRBJ2-5; 9 nucleotides match TRBD1. This CDR3 spans 16 amino acids. Trimming removed 1 base from V and 4 bases from J; junction bases left unmatched: 7. Germline V gene data show CDR1 as MGHRA and CDR2 as YSYEKL. The CDR3 region has the DNA TGCGCCAGCAGCCAAGGCGGGACAGGGATTAGAGAGACCCAGTACTTC. Translated: CASSQGGTGIRETQYF.

This clonotype was picked up many times. This chain links TRBV9 with TRBJ2-3; D unresolved. V lost 0 bases, J lost 1 base, and 6 bases lay in between. The CDR3 totals 14 residues. Germline V gene lookup returns CDR1 SGDLS and CDR2 YYNGEE. The chain's CDR3 is CASSVGPGTDTQYF. The CDR3 nucleotides are TGTGCCAGCAGCGTAGGCCCCGGCACAGATACGCAGTATTTT.

J is TRBJ2-3 and V is TRBV20-1; weak D call: TRBD2 (5 bases). Trimming removed 3 bases at V and 2 bases at J, with 12 bases between. There are 14 residues in the CDR3. CDR1 is DFQATT, CDR2 SNEGSKA, per germline (reference sequence). This chain's CDR3 is CSARLVGVTDTQYF. In DNA, the CDR3 is TGCAGTGCTAGGCTAGTGGGAGTCACAGATACGCAGTATTTT.

V gene TRBV11-2 combines with J gene TRBJ1-2; a possible D gene is TRBD1 (5 bases). Germline V gene sequence: CDR1 SGHAT, CDR2 FQNNGV. Deletions cut 5 bases from V and 4 bases from J, with 11 bases between. This CDR3 spans 13 amino acids. The CDR3 DNA sequence: TGTGCCAGCAGCGCGACAGAACGCTATGGCTACACCTTC. Translating it yields CASSATERYGYTF.

Notes on this clonotype: A junction end diverges from the germline sequence, so it may reflect a read error. The J gene is TRBJ2-3, the V gene TRBV12-3 or TRBV12-4; D gene uncertain. CDR3 length: 15 residues. CDR3 sequence (DNA): TGTGCCAGCAGTTTAGCGCTAATGAGCGCAGATGCGCAGTATTTT. This codes for CASSLALMSADAQYF.

This clonotype turned up a few times. This may arise from a read error, as a much more abundant clone is one base away. This chain joins TRBV29-1 and TRBJ2-7; TRBD1 might be the D (6 bases). This CDR3 comprises 13 residues. Germline loops: CDR1 SQVTM, CDR2 ANQGSEA. Trimming left V 4 bases short and J 2 bases short, with 12 bases between. The CDR3, as DNA: TGCAGCGTTGTTTCGGACAGTACCTACGAGCAGTACTTC. Translated: CSVVSDSTYEQYF.

The chain employs TRBV4-1 and TRBJ2-7, with 7 bases identical to TRBD1. The germline V gene encodes CDR1 MGHRA and CDR2 YSYEKL. V was pared by 5 bases and J by 2 bases, with 6 bases of the junction left unmatched. CDR3 size: 14 residues. The DNA of the CDR3 is TGCGCCAGCAGCAGGGACAGCGTTGCCTACGAGCAGTACTTC. This encodes CASSRDSVAYEQYF.

This clonotype was recorded at least ten times. In DNA, the CDR3 is TGCAGCGTTGCCCGTTTTAGCGGTCCGACCTACGAGCAGTACTTC. Residues: CSVARFSGPTYEQYF. This sequence joins TRBV29-1 and TRBJ2-7; maybe TRBD2 (6 bases). The CDR3 totals 15 residues. Trimming pared 4 bases from V and 2 bases from J, leaving 18 bases between. The V gene's germline CDR1 is SQVTM and CDR2 ANQGSEA.

As for this clonotype: A much larger clone differs by one base, so this may be a read error. V usage is TRBV4-2 and J usage is TRBJ1-2, with D perhaps matching TRBD1 (6 bases). The germline V gene encodes CDR1 LGHNA and CDR2 YNFKEQ. The CDR3 sequence is 14 residues long. CDR3 residues: CAGSQDGRGHGYTF. As DNA, the CDR3 is TGTGCCGGCAGCCAAGATGGTCGGGGGCATGGCTACACCTTC.

This clonotype was seen a handful of times. A junction end diverges from the germline sequence, so it may reflect a read error. The V and J genes are TRBV29-1 and TRBJ1-1, with 7 bases lining up with TRBD1. This CDR3 comprises 13 residues. The germline gives CDR1 SQVTM, CDR2 ANQGSEA. The CDR3 loop is CSVWDSMKTEAFF. For the CDR3, the DNA is TGCAGCGTTTGGGACAGTATGAAGACTGAAGCTTTCTTT. Drawing the rest from reference TRBV29-1 and TRBJ1-1, the complete variable domain is SAVISQKPSRDICQRGTSLTIQCQVDSQVTMMFWYRQQPGQSLTLIATANQGSEATYESGFVIDKFPISRPNLTFSTLTVSNMSPEDSSIYLCSVWDSMKTEAFFGQGTRLTVV.

The table lists this clonotype with a count of one. This chain connects TRBV20-1 to TRBJ2-7; a weak D match, TRBD2 (5 bases). The V and J ends lost 5 bases and 2 bases respectively, with 10 bases between them. This CDR3 is built from 12 residues. Germline V gene data show CDR1 as DFQATT and CDR2 as SNEGSKA (reference sequence). The CDR3 bases are TGCAGTGCTCCAGCGCGGGCCTACGAGCAGTACTTC. It yields the protein CSAPARAYEQYF.

Note on this clonotype: Given a much more abundant clone one base away, this may be a read error. V usage is TRBV29-1 and J usage is TRBJ2-7; 11 bases map to TRBD1. Germline loops: CDR1 SQVTM, CDR2 ANQGSEA. The CDR3 is 14 amino acids. V lost 6 bases, J lost 4 bases, and 8 bases stayed unmatched. This CDR3 is CSVAPGQGVYEQYF. CDR3 sequence (DNA): TGCAGCGTCGCACCGGGACAGGGGGTATACGAGCAGTACTTC.

In its sample, this clonotype was seen once. The CDR3 carries no conserved terminal phenylalanine or tryptophan, so it likely arises from a read error. The chain recombines TRBV7-8 with TRBJ2-2; 9 bases match TRBD2. Germline V lookup: CDR1 SGHVS, CDR2 FQNEAQ. With 0 bases clipped from V and 5 bases from J, the junction kept 10 bases outside the gene matches. The CDR3 extends over 18 amino acids. The CDR3 loop is CASSLAQLTSGSTGELFV. CDR3 nucleotides: TGTGCCAGCAGCTTAGCCCAATTGACTAGCGGAAGTACCGGGGAGCTGTTTGTT.

The genes are TRBV7-2 and TRBJ2-1, with D uncertain. This CDR3 is built from 15 residues. Between the trimmed V and J ends, which lost 1 base and 6 bases, there was a span of 13 bases. Looked up from germline, CDR1 is SGHTA and CDR2 is FQGNSA. CDR3 amino acids: CASSLGFSPINEQFF. The CDR3 DNA follows: TGTGCCAGCAGCTTAGGCTTCTCCCCCATCAATGAGCAGTTCTTC.